This T cell receptor (beta chain) was observed in a study of OX40 agonist ivuxolimab in advanced cancers. Study at large: Enrollees could have had prior anti-PD-1, anti-PD-L1 or anti-CTLA-4 therapy, which about 42% had received.

Measured with immunoSEQ multiplex PCR; TCRdb has only the in-frame clones, and not every one. The table records tens of thousands of clones, 70% to 90% of them present only once. Study-level points and caveats: More expanded clones were seen, on average, in CD8+ T cells than in CD4+.

The V segment lost 0 bases and the J segment 8 bases; nucleotides outside the gene matches: 4. The CDR3 is 14 amino acids. Germline values: CDR1 SGHRS, CDR2 YFSETQ. This clone was seen just once. Its antigen is currently unknown. The rearrangement links TRBV5-1 to TRBJ1-2; TRBD1 agrees at 10 bases. Sequenced material: CD4+ or CD8+ T cells sorted from blood, taken in a trial of the OX40 agonist ivuxolimab. The TCR sequence derives from an adult with an advanced solid tumor such as melanoma, head and neck, liver or kidney cancer. CDR3 loop: CASSLAGTGVGYTF. In DNA, the CDR3 is TGCGCCAGCAGCTTGGCCGGGACAGGGGTCGGCTACACCTTC.